Listed here are 10 T cell receptor beta chains from one sample, sequenced in a study of blood T cell repertoires in COVID-19. TCRdb's table, derived via immunoSEQ multiplex PCR, lists solely in-frame clones and lacks some. The sample lists about 300,000 clones, 80% to 95% occurring once. Sequencing used peripheral blood. Source of these receptors: a woman in her 30s with COVID-19, enrolled during active disease.

The chain carries TRBV27 and TRBJ2-7; 7 bases are a match to TRBD2. The germline gives CDR1 MNHEY, CDR2 SMNVEV (reference sequence). V shed 6 bases and J 3 bases; nucleotides not matched to a gene: 5. This CDR3 is 13 amino acids long. CDR3 in amino acids: CASSPTSVYEQYF. The CDR3 bases are TGTGCCAGCAGCCCAACTAGCGTCTACGAGCAGTACTTC.

The genes are TRBV19 and TRBJ2-7, with D hard to call. Trimming cost V 4 bases and J 0 bases, with 10 bases left between them. The germline gives CDR1 LNHDA, CDR2 SQIVND (reference sequence). CDR3 length: 14 amino acids. CDR3 sequence reads: CASSNSLSSYEQYF. CDR3 in DNA: TGTGCCAGTAGTAATAGCCTCAGCTCCTACGAGCAGTACTTC.

The chain has TRBV5-1 and TRBJ2-1; a weak D match, TRBD1 (5 bases). V lost 4 bases to trimming and J lost 6 bases, with 8 bases between them. CDR3 size: 12 residues. Per germline, CDR1 SGHRS and CDR2 YFSETQ. This CDR3 reads CASSPDSNEQFF. DNA for the CDR3: TGCGCCAGCAGCCCCGACAGCAATGAGCAGTTCTTC. The whole variable domain, filled in from reference TRBV5-1 and TRBJ2-1, reads KAGVTQTPRYLIKTRGQQVTLSCSPISGHRSVSWYQQTPGQGLQFLFEYFSETQRNKGNFPGRFSGRQFSNSRSEMNVSTLELGDSALYLCASSPDSNEQFFGPGTRLTVL.

CDR3 loop: CASSQDGTGSYGYTF. Here the CDR3 DNA reads TGTGCCAGCAGCCAAGATGGGACAGGGAGCTATGGCTACACCTTC. This chain joins TRBV3-1 (or the pseudogene TRBV3-2) and TRBJ1-2, with TRBD1 matching over 9 bases. Trimming took 0 bases from V and 4 from J; bases not matched to a gene: 3. The length of the CDR3 is 15 residues. Germline V gene sequence: CDR1 LGHDT, CDR2 YNNKEL (reference sequence).

V gene TRBV28 combines with J gene TRBJ1-5; a weak D match, TRBD1 (5 bases). Per germline, CDR1 MDHEN and CDR2 SYDVKM. V lost 5 bases and J lost 7, with 12 bases in between. This CDR3 spans 13 amino acids. The CDR3 sequence: CASSPRQLQPQHF. In DNA form, the CDR3 reads TGTGCCAGCAGTCCAAGACAGTTACAGCCCCAGCATTTT.

CDR3 nucleotides: TGTGCCAGTAGTGCCGGTAGTCTCCTCCCTTACGAGCAGTACTTC. Amino acids: CASSAGSLLPYEQYF. J is TRBJ2-7 and V is TRBV19; D unclear. Germline CDR1 LNHDA, CDR2 SQIVND (reference sequence). The length of the CDR3 is 15 residues. Trimming took 5 bases from V and 4 from J, leaving 18 bases between them.

With regard to this clone: The sample holds other DNA sequences that translate to the same CDR3. This chain joins TRBV20-1 and TRBJ1-1, with D unclear. Germline V gives CDR1 DFQATT, CDR2 SNEGSKA (reference sequence). This CDR3 comprises 11 residues. V lost 6 bases and J 0 bases, leaving 5 bases between the germline ends. CDR3 nucleotides: TGCAGTGCCACAGTGAACACTGAAGCTTTCTTT. Translation gives CSATVNTEAFF.

This clone was found once. Sequence at one end of the junction differs from germline and may be a read error. V usage is TRBV29-1 and J usage is TRBJ2-1; 8 positions match TRBD2. Per germline, CDR1 SQVTM and CDR2 ANQGSEA. The CDR3 contains 13 residues. For the CDR3, the DNA is TGCAGCGTCGAAGCGGGAGTATACAATGAGCAGTTCTTC. It specifies CSVEAGVYNEQFF.

The chain recombines TRBV7-9 with TRBJ1-5, with a possible D match to TRBD1 (5 bases). From germline, CDR1 is SEHNR and CDR2 FQNEAQ (reference sequence). The CDR3 has 14 residues. The ends were cut back, 4 bases at V and 1 base at J, with 8 bases in the middle. CDR3 nucleotides: TGTGCCAGCAGCTCGGGGGGGAGCAATCAGCCCCAGCATTTT. It translates to CASSSGGSNQPQHF.

This clone appeared a single time. This sequence joins TRBV6-5 and TRBJ2-7; 9 nucleotides agree with TRBD1. Germline V gene lookup returns CDR1 MNHEY and CDR2 SVGAGI. V lost 8 bases and J lost 3; bases outside the gene matches: 5. The CDR3 runs to 13 residues. The DNA for the CDR3 is TGTGCCAGCGAACAGGGGGCGGGCTACGAGCAGTACTTC. Amino acid sequence: CASEQGAGYEQYF.